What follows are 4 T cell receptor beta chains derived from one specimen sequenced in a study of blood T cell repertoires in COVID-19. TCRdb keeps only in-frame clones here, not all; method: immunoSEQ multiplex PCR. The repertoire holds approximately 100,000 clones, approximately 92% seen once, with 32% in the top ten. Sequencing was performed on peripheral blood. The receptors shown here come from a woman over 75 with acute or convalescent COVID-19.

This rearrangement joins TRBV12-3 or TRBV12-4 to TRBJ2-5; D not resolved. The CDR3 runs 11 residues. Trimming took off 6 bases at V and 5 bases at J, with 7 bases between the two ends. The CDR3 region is CASSRLETQYF. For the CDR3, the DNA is TGTGCCAGCAGCAGGTTGGAGACCCAGTACTTC.

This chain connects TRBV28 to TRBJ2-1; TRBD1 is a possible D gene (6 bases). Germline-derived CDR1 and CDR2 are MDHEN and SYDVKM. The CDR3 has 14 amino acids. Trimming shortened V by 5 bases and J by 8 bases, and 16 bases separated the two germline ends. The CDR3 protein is CASSLGQSGDEQFF. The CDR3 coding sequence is TGTGCCAGCAGTCTAGGACAGTCAGGGGATGAGCAGTTCTTC.

In DNA form, the CDR3 reads TGTGCCAGCAGCCGCGGTCTCGGGACAAACTACGAACGCTACACCTTC. Residues: CASSRGLGTNYERYTF. This chain uses TRBV28 with TRBJ1-2; possibly TRBD1 for D (6 bases). V was clipped by 6 bases and J by 9 bases, with 26 bases between them. The CDR3 is 16 residues long. Germline V gene sequence: CDR1 MDHEN, CDR2 SYDVKM.

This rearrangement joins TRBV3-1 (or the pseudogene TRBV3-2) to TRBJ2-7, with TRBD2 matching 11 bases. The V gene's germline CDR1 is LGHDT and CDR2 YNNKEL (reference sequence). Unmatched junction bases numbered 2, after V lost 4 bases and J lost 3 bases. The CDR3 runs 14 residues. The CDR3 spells CASSPSGGIYEQYF. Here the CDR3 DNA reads TGTGCCAGCAGCCCTAGCGGGGGGATCTACGAGCAGTACTTC.